Each of the 16 T cell receptor beta chains below was sequenced from the same sample in a study of blood T cells in healthy people across ages. Next came a second PCR, run for roughly 6 to 11 cycles, which used a sample-barcoded 5' primer along with a J-beta primer mix. TCRdb fed the 5' RACE reads into MiXCR, producing one record per CDR3 protein. The sample yields 850,000 to 1,000,000 distinct CDR3 sequences, under 50% seen once. Material: blood. The receptor set was obtained from a man aged 30-40 years in good health.

This chain connects TRBV20-1 to TRBJ2-7; the match to TRBD2 covers 9 bases. V gave up 5 bases and J gave up 2 bases; unmatched junction bases: 7. The CDR3 runs 14 residues. Germline V gene lookup returns CDR1 DFQATT and CDR2 SNEGSKA (reference sequence). The chain's CDR3 is CSAPRASGAYEQYF. The CDR3 nucleotides are TGCAGTGCTCCCAGGGCTAGCGGGGCCTACGAGCAGTACTTC.

This rearrangement joins TRBV6-5 to TRBJ2-1; 10 nucleotides agree with TRBD1. With V trimmed by 6 bases and J by 7 bases, 6 bases remained unmatched. The V gene's germline CDR1 is MNHEY and CDR2 SVGAGI. This CDR3 has 14 amino acids. The CDR3, as DNA: TGTGCCAGCAGAGGTGGGACAGGGGTGAATGAGCAGTTCTTC. Translated: CASRGGTGVNEQFF.

The CDR3 region has the DNA TGTGCCAGCAGCCAACTTGGACTAGCGGATGGCACAGATACGCAGTATTTT. This sequence encodes CASSQLGLADGTDTQYF. This chain uses TRBV3-1 with TRBJ2-3; 10 bases align to TRBD2. Per the germline V gene, CDR1 is LGHDT and CDR2 is YNNKEL (reference sequence). J gave up 1 base and V 2 bases, and 6 bases lay outside the gene matches. The CDR3 length is 17 residues.

The chain joins TRBV5-1 to TRBJ2-3, with D perhaps assigned TRBD1 or TRBD2 (5 bases each). CDR1 is SGHRS and CDR2 is YFSETQ in the germline V gene. V gave up 0 bases and J gave up 1 base, with 9 bases separating them. The CDR3 runs to 15 residues. CDR3 sequence reads: CASSLDGDRTDTQYF. The CDR3 DNA reads TGCGCCAGCAGCTTGGACGGGGACCGCACAGATACGCAGTATTTT. The full variable domain, its missing parts supplied by reference TRBV5-1 and TRBJ2-3, is KAGVTQTPRYLIKTRGQQVTLSCSPISGHRSVSWYQQTPGQGLQFLFEYFSETQRNKGNFPGRFSGRQFSNSRSEMNVSTLELGDSALYLCASSLDGDRTDTQYFGPGTRLTVL.

This clonotype was counted many times. DNA of the CDR3: TGTGCCAGCAGTGACTCGCCCCAGAATGAGCAGTTCTTC. It specifies CASSDSPQNEQFF. V gene TRBV6-4 combines with J gene TRBJ2-1, with D uncertain. Trimming pared 0 bases from V and 7 bases from J, leaving 7 bases between. The CDR3 sequence is 13 residues long. Germline assignment: CDR1 MRHNA and CDR2 SNTAGT.

This clonotype was picked up a small number of times. The CDR3 is CASSLDQENYEQYF. The DNA of the CDR3 is TGCGCCAGCAGCTTGGATCAGGAGAACTACGAGCAGTACTTC. The chain has TRBV5-1 and TRBJ2-7; D is unclear. CDR1 SGHRS and CDR2 YFSETQ come from the germline V gene. The germline V and J ends were trimmed by 0 bases and 3 bases, with 10 bases remaining between them. There are 14 residues in the CDR3.

This clonotype appeared a few times. V usage is TRBV9 and J usage is TRBJ1-6; D gene unclear. The CDR3 totals 15 residues. Trimming cost V 2 bases and J 0 bases, with 6 bases left between them. The V gene's germline CDR1 is SGDLS and CDR2 YYNGEE. The CDR3 sequence: CASSVDGSYNSPLHF. In DNA, the CDR3 is TGTGCCAGCAGCGTTGACGGCTCCTATAATTCACCCCTCCACTTT.

The chain couples TRBV29-1 to TRBJ2-7, with TRBD1 matching 8 bases. V trimming: 6 bases; J trimming: 3 bases; junction bases outside the gene matches: 10. Germline V gene sequence: CDR1 SQVTM, CDR2 ANQGSEA. This CDR3 spans 14 amino acids. Here the CDR3 reads CSVGGGQGGYEQYF. The CDR3 nucleotides are TGCAGCGTGGGGGGTGGACAGGGAGGCTACGAGCAGTACTTC.

The table lists this clonotype with many counts. This chain uses TRBV12-3 or TRBV12-4 with TRBJ1-2, with a tentative D call TRBD1 (6 bases). The CDR3 is 14 amino acids. The V end lost 6 bases, the J end lost 8 bases, and 19 bases lay between the germline ends. The CDR3 loop is CASSAGQLNKGYTF. CDR3 nucleotides: TGTGCCAGCAGCGCGGGACAACTTAATAAGGGCTACACCTTC.

This clonotype showed up just a few times. The V and J genes are TRBV4-1 and TRBJ1-6, with 7 bases matching TRBD1. This CDR3 has 16 amino acids. V gave up 2 bases and J gave up 5 bases; unmatched junction bases: 6. Germline lookup yields CDR1 MGHRA and CDR2 YSYEKL. CDR3 bases: TGCGCCAGCAGCCAACCCCGCAGGGGGAATAATTCACCCCTCCACTTT. Its translation is CASSQPRRGNNSPLHF.

The rearrangement links TRBV14 to TRBJ2-7, with a weak D call TRBD1 (5 bases). Per germline, CDR1 SGHDN and CDR2 FVKESK. V was pared by 4 bases and J by 6 bases, with 16 bases between. CDR3 length: 14 amino acids. The CDR3: CASSLIGATCEQYF. The CDR3 DNA reads TGTGCCAGCAGCCTCATAGGGGCGACCTGCGAGCAGTACTTC.

Remarks on this clonotype: A clone one base away is much larger, so this may be a read error. This CDR3 is CASSKANRGSPGANVLTF. CDR3 coding DNA: TGTGCCAGCAGCAAAGCTAACAGGGGGTCCCCTGGGGCCAACGTCCTGACTTTC. This chain uses TRBV21-1 with TRBJ2-6; the D call in the table, TRBD1, was not verified against the DNA. TRBV21-1 is a pseudogene. The CDR3 totals 18 residues.

This clonotype came up once. A much larger clone lies a single base off, so this may be a read error. This chain links TRBV7-7 with TRBJ2-5, with 12 bases fitting TRBD1. From germline, CDR1 is SSHAT and CDR2 FNYEAQ (reference sequence). The CDR3 loop spans 13 amino acids. CDR3 loop: CASSFGTGGGQYF. CDR3 bases: TGTGCTAGCAGCTTCGGGACAGGGGGCGGGCAGTACTTC.

The chain recombines TRBV6-1 with TRBJ1-6; TRBD1 is a possible D gene (6 bases). This CDR3 has 18 residues. Germline CDR1 is MNHNS and CDR2 is SASEGT. The germline V and J ends were trimmed by 3 bases and 0 bases, with 15 bases remaining between them. CDR3 region: CASSEGGGASSYNSPLHF. CDR3 bases: TGTGCCAGCAGTGAGGGGGGCGGGGCGAGCTCCTATAATTCACCCCTCCACTTT.

This rearrangement joins TRBV6-1 to TRBJ2-7; the D is unclear. V lost 3 bases and J lost 2, with 11 bases in between. Germline V gene sequence: CDR1 MNHNS, CDR2 SASEGT. The CDR3 contains 14 residues. The CDR3 is CASSDGRLTYEQYF. The CDR3 nucleotides are TGTGCCAGCAGTGATGGACGGCTTACCTACGAGCAGTACTTC.

This clonotype has just a few counts. V usage is TRBV28 and J usage is TRBJ1-2; TRBD1 matches at 7 bases. The CDR3 has 15 residues. The trim removed 5 bases at V and 3 bases at J, leaving 9 bases unmatched. The germline CDR1 and CDR2 sequences are MDHEN and SYDVKM. The CDR3 spells CASSPSGTADYGYTF. For the CDR3, the DNA is TGTGCCAGCAGTCCATCCGGGACAGCCGACTATGGCTACACCTTC.